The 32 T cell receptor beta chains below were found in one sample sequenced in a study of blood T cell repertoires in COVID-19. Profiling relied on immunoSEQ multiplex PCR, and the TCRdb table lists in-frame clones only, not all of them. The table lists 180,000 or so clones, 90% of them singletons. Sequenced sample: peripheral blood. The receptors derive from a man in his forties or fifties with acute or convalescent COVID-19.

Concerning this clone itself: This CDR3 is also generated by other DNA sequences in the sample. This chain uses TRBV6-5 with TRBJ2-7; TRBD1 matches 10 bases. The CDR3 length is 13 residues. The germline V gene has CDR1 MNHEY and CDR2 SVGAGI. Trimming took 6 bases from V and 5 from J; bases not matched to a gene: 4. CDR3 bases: TGTGCCAGCAGCCGGGACAGGGGCCACGAGCAGTACTTC. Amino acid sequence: CASSRDRGHEQYF.

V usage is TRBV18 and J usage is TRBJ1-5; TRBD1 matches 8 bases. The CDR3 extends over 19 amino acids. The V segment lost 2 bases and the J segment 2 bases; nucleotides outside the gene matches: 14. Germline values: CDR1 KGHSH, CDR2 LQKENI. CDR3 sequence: CASSPSITPGGRGNQPQHF. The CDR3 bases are TGTGCCAGCTCACCATCCATTACTCCAGGGGGCAGGGGCAATCAGCCCCAGCATTTT.

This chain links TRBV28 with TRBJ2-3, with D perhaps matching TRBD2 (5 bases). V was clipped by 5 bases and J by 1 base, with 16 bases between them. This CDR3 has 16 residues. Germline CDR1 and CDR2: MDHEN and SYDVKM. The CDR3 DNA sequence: TGTGCCAGCAGTCGGGTAGGAGTGGGAGGCACAGATACGCAGTATTTT. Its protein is CASSRVGVGGTDTQYF.

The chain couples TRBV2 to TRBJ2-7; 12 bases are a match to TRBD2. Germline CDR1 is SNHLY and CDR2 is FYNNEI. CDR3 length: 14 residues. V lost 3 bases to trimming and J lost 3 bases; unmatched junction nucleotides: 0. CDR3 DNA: TGTGCCAGCAGTGAGGGACTAGCGGGCTACGAGCAGTACTTC. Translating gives CASSEGLAGYEQYF.

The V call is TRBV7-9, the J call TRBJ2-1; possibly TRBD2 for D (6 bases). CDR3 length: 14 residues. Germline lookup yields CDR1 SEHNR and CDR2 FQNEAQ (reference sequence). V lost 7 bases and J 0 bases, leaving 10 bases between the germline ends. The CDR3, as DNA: TGTGCCAGCACAGGAGGGAGCTCCTACAATGAGCAGTTCTTC. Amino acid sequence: CASTGGSSYNEQFF.

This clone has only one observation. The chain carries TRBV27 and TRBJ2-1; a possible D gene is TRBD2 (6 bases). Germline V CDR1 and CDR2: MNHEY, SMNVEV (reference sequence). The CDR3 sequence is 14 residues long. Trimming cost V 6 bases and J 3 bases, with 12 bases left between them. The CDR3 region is CASSHGGYYNEQFF. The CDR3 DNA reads TGTGCCAGCAGCCATGGAGGGTACTACAATGAGCAGTTCTTC.

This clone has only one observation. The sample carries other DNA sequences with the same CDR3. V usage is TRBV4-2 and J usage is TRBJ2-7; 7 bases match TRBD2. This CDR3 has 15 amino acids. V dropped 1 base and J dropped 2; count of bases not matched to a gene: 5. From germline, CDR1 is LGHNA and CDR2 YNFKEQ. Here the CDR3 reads CASSQVAGETYEQYF. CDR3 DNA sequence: TGTGCCAGCAGCCAAGTTGCGGGAGAGACCTACGAGCAGTACTTC.

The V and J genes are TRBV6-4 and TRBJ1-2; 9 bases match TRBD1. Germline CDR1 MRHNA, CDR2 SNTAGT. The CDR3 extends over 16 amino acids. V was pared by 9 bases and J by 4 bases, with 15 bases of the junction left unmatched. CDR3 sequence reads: CARPGPGQGLFYGYTF. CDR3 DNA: TGTGCCAGACCGGGGCCCGGACAGGGGCTTTTCTATGGCTACACCTTC.

The CDR3 DNA sequence: TGTGCCAGCTCGTTGCAGACGAACACCGGGGAGCTGTTTTTT. Translated, it gives CASSLQTNTGELFF. The chain combines TRBV6-4 with TRBJ2-2; D call uncertain. The CDR3 runs 14 residues. Per germline, CDR1 MRHNA and CDR2 SNTAGT. V lost 8 bases to trimming and J lost 0 bases, with 10 bases between them.

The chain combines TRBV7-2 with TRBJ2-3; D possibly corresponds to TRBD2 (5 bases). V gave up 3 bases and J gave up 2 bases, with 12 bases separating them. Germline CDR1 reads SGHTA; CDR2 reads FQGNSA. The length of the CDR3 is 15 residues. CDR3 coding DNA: TGTGCCAGCAGCTTTCGGCTAGCCCTCACAGATACGCAGTATTTT. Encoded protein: CASSFRLALTDTQYF. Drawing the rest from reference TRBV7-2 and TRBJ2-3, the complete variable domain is GAGVSQSPSNKVTEKGKDVELRCDPISGHTALYWYRQSLGQGLEFLIYFQGNSAPDKSGLPSDRFSAERTGGSVSTLTIQRTQQEDSAVYLCASSFRLALTDTQYFGPGTRLTVL.

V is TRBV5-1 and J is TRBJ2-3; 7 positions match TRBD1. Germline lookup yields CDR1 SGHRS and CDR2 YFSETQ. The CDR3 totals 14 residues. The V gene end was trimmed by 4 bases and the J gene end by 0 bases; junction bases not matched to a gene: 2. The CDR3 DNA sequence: TGCGCCAGCAGCCTGGGACAGAGCACAGATACGCAGTATTTT. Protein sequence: CASSLGQSTDTQYF.

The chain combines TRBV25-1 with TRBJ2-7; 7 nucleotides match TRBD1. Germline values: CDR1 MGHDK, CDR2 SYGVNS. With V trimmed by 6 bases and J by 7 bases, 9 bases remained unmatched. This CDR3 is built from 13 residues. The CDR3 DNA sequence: TGTGCCAGCAGCCAGACAGGGTACGGAGAGCAGTACGTC. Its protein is CASSQTGYGEQYV.

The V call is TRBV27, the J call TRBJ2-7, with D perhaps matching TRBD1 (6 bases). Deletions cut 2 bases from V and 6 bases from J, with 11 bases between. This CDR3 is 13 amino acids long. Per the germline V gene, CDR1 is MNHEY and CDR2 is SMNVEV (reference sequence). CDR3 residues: CASSLGTGSEQYF. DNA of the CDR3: TGTGCCAGCAGTTTAGGTACAGGGAGCGAGCAGTACTTC.

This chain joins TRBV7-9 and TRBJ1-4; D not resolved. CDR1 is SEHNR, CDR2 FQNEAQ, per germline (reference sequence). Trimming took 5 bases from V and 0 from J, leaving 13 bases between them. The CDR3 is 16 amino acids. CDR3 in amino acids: CASSHSGGPTNEKLFF. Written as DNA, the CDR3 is TGTGCCAGCAGCCACTCAGGAGGCCCAACTAATGAAAAACTGTTTTTT. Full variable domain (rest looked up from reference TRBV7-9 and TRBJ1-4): DTGVSQNPRHKITKRGQNVTFRCDPISEHNRLYWYRQTLGQGPEFLTYFQNEAQLEKSRLLSDRFSAERPKGSFSTLEIQRTEQGDSAMYLCASSHSGGPTNEKLFFGSGTQLSVL.

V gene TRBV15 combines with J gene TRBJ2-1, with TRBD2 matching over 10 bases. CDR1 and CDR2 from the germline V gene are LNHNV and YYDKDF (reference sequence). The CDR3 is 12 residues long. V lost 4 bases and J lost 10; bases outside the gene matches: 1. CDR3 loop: CATSILAGEQFF. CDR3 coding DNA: TGTGCCACCAGCATACTAGCGGGAGAGCAGTTCTTC.

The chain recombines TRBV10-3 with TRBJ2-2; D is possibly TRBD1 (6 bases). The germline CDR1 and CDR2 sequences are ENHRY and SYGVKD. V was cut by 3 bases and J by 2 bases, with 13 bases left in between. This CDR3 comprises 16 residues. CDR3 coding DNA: TGTGCCATCAGTGACAGGGGTTCGGGTAACACCGGGGAGCTGTTTTTT. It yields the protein CAISDRGSGNTGELFF.

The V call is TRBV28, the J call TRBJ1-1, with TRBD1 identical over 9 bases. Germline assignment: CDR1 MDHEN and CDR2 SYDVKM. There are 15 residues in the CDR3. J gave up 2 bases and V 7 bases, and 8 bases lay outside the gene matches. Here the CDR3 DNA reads TGTGCCAGCAACTCACCGGGACAGGGTAACACTGAAGCTTTCTTT. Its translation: CASNSPGQGNTEAFF.

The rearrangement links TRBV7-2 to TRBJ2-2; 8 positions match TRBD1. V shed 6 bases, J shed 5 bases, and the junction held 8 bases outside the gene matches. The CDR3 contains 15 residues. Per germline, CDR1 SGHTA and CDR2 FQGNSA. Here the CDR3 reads CASRLWTGSTGELFF. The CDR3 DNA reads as TGTGCCAGCAGACTATGGACAGGGTCAACCGGGGAGCTGTTTTTT. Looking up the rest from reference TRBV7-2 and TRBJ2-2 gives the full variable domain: GAGVSQSPSNKVTEKGKDVELRCDPISGHTALYWYRQSLGQGLEFLIYFQGNSAPDKSGLPSDRFSAERTGGSVSTLTIQRTQQEDSAVYLCASRLWTGSTGELFFGEGSRLTVL.

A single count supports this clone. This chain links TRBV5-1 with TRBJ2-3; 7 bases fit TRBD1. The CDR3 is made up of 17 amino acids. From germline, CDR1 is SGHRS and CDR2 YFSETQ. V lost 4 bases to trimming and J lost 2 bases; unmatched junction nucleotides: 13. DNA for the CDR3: TGCGCCAGCAGCCGCGTTACGACAGGGTACCCCACAGATACGCAGTATTTT. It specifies CASSRVTTGYPTDTQYF.

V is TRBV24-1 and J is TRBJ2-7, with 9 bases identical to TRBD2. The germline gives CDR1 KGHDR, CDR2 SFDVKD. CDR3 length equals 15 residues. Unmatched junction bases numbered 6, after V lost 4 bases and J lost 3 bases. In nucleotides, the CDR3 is TGTGCCACCAGTGACGCCAGCGGGGGGCTCTACGAGCAGTACTTC. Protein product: CATSDASGGLYEQYF.

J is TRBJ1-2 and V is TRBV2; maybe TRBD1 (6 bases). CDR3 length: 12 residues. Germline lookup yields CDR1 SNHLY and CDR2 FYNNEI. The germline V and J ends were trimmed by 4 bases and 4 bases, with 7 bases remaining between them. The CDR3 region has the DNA TGTGCCAGCAGTGCGGACAGCTATGGCTACACCTTC. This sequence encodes CASSADSYGYTF.

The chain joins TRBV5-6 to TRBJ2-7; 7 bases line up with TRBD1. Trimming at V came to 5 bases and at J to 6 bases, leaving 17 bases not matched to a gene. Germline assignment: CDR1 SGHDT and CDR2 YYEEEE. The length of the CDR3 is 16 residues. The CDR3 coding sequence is TGTGCCAGCAGTCAGGGGGAATTTCGGGGCTACGGCGAGCAGTACTTC. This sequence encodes CASSQGEFRGYGEQYF.

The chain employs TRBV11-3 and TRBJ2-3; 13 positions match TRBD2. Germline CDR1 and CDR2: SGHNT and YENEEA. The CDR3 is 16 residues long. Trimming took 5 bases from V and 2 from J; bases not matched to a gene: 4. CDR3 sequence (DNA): TGTGCCAGCAGCGCCGGGACTAGCGGGGTCACAGATACGCAGTATTTT. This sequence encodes CASSAGTSGVTDTQYF.

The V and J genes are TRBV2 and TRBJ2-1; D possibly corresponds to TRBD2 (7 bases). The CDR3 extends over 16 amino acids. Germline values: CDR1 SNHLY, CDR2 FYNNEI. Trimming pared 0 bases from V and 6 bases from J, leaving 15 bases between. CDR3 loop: CASSEAGGAVSNEQFF. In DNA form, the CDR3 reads TGTGCCAGCAGTGAAGCAGGGGGGGCCGTTAGCAATGAGCAGTTCTTC. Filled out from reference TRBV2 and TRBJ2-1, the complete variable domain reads EPEVTQTPSHQVTQMGQEVILRCVPISNHLYFYWYRQILGQKVEFLVSFYNNEISEKSEIFDDQFSVERPDGSNFTLKIRSTKLEDSAMYFCASSEAGGAVSNEQFFGPGTRLTVL.

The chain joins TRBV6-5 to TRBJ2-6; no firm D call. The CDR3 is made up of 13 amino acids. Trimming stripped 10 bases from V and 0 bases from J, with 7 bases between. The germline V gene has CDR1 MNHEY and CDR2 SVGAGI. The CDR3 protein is CAIRSSGANVLTF. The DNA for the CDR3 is TGTGCCATCCGGAGCTCTGGGGCCAACGTCCTGACTTTC.

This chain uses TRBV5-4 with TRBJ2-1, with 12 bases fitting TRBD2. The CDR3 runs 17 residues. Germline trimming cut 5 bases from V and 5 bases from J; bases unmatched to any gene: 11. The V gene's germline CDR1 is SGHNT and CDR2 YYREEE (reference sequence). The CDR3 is CASSSAGLAGSHNEQFF. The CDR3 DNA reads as TGTGCCAGCAGTTCGGCCGGACTAGCGGGATCCCACAATGAGCAGTTCTTC.

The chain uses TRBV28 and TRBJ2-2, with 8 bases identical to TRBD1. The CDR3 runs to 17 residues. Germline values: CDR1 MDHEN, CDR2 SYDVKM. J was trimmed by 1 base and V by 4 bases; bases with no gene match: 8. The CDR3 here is CASSYPIQGVNTGELFF. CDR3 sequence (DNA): TGTGCCAGCAGTTACCCCATACAGGGGGTGAACACCGGGGAGCTGTTTTTT.

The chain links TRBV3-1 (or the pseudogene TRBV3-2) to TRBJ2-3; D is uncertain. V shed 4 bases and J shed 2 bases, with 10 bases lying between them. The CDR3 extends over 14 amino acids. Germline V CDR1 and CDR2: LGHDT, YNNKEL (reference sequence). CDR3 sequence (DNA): TGTGCCAGCAGCCCTCGACACACCACAGATACGCAGTATTTT. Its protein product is CASSPRHTTDTQYF.

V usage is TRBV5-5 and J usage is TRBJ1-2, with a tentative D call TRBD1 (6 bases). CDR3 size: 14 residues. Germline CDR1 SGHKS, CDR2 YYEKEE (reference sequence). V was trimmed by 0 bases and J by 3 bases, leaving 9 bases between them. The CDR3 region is CASSLEGVYYGYTF. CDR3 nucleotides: TGTGCCAGCAGCTTGGAGGGGGTTTACTATGGCTACACCTTC.

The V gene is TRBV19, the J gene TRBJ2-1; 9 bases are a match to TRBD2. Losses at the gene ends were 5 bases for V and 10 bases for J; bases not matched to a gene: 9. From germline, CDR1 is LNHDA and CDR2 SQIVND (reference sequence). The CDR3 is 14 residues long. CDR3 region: CASSLVAGEEEQFF. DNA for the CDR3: TGTGCCAGTAGTCTCGTAGCGGGAGAAGAGGAGCAGTTCTTC.

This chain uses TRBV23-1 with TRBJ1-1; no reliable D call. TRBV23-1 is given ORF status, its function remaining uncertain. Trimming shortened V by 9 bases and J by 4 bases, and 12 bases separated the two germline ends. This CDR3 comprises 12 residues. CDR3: CARISTGTEAFF. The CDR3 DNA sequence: TGCGCCAGGATTTCAACCGGCACTGAAGCTTTCTTT.

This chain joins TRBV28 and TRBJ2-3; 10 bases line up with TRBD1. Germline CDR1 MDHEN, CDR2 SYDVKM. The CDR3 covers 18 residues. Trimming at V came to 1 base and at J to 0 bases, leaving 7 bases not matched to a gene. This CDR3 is CASSLLGQGHPSTDTQYF. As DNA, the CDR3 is TGTGCCAGCAGTTTATTGGGACAGGGGCACCCTAGCACAGATACGCAGTATTTT.